Reported below is one T cell receptor (beta chain). Antigen specificity is unknown. This entry comes from a study of cytomegalovirus exposure and HLA in healthy donors. About the study: Around 190 million T cells yielded more than 90 million unique TCR beta sequences, as an earlier analysis found.

This CDR3 has 14 amino acids. CDR1 and CDR2 from the germline V gene are MDHEN and SYDVKM. The ends lost 8 bases at V and 0 bases at J; junction bases unmatched: 3. Healthy donors of bone marrow made up the group. A multiplex PCR was run with 60 Vbeta primers and 13 Jbeta primers. The method was immunoSEQ multiplex PCR; TCRdb's version includes in-frame clones alone and lacks a portion of them. The table lists around 75,000 clones. Study results and limitations: As confirmed in vitro, three CMV-associated chains were specific for CMV antigens. V- and J-gene trimming in TCR beta was tied to a missense DCLRE1C variant by an analysis performed later.

The clonotype comes from an older woman in good health and CMV-seronegative. This rearrangement joins TRBV28 to TRBJ2-7; 11 bases fit TRBD2. Sequenced material: PBMCs. The CDR3 protein is CASRGLAASYEQYF. In DNA, the CDR3 is TGTGCCAGCCGGGGACTAGCGGCCTCCTACGAGCAGTACTTC. Supplemented by reference TRBV28 and TRBJ2-7, the full variable domain reads DVKVTQSSRYLVKRTGEKVFLECVQDMDHENMFWYRQDPGLGLRLIYFSYDVKMKEKGDIPEGYSVSREKKERFSLILESASTNQTSMYLCASRGLAASYEQYFGPGTRLTVT.